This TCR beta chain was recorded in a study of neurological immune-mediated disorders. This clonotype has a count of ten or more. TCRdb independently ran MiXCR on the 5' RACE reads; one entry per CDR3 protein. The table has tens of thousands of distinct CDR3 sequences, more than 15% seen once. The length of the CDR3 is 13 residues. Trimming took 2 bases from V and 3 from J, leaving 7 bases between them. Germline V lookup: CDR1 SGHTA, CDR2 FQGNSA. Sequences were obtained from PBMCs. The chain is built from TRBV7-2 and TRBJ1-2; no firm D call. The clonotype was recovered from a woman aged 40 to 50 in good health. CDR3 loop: CASSLRADYGYTF. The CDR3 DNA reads TGTGCCAGCAGCTTAAGGGCAGACTATGGCTACACCTTC.